A single sample gave rise to the 10 T cell receptor beta chains below, sequenced in a study of cytomegalovirus exposure and HLA in healthy donors. Amplification used 60 Vbeta primers and 13 Jbeta primers. Measured with immunoSEQ multiplex PCR; TCRdb has only the in-frame clones, and not every one. Of 250,000 or so clones in the sample, around 90% were seen once. Input material: PBMCs. Receptor source: a girl aged 2-9 years in good health and CMV-seronegative.

J is TRBJ2-3 and V is TRBV7-7; 10 nucleotides match TRBD2. The CDR3 length is 18 residues. Unmatched junction bases numbered 13, after V lost 5 bases and J lost 2 bases. CDR1 is SSHAT and CDR2 is FNYEAQ in the germline V gene (reference sequence). CDR3 coding DNA: TGTGCCAGCAGCCAAAGCCCCTTACTAGCGGGAAACACAGATACGCAGTATTTT. It codes for CASSQSPLLAGNTDTQYF.

This chain connects TRBV13 to TRBJ2-7, with TRBD1 matching over 10 bases. V lost 5 bases to trimming and J lost 3 bases; unmatched junction nucleotides: 7. The CDR3 contains 15 residues. Germline V lookup: CDR1 PRHDT, CDR2 FYEKMQ (reference sequence). CDR3 sequence reads: CASSTRTGGYYEQYF. The CDR3 bases are TGTGCCAGCAGCACCCGGACAGGGGGATACTACGAGCAGTACTTC.

Of note for this clone: Relative to the germline gene, one junction end is altered; a read error may explain this. The V and J genes are TRBV5-1 and TRBJ2-5; weak D call: TRBD2 (5 bases). CDR1 and CDR2 (germline): SGHRS, YFSETQ. The CDR3 length is 13 residues. The CDR3 nucleotides read TGCGCCAGCAGCTTGGGGTGGGGAGAGGCCCAGTACTTC. This codes for CASSLGWGEAQYF. The variable domain in full, with the rest retrieved from reference TRBV5-1 and TRBJ2-5, is KAGVTQTPRYLIKTRGQQVTLSCSPISGHRSVSWYQQTPGQGLQFLFEYFSETQRNKGNFPGRFSGRQFSNSRSEMNVSTLELGDSALYLCASSLGWGEAQYFGPGTRLLVL.

This clone was detected a few times. The chain couples TRBV5-4 to TRBJ2-7; 7 nucleotides line up with TRBD1. The CDR3 consists of 15 residues. Germline trimming cut 5 bases from V and 3 bases from J; bases unmatched to any gene: 11. The germline V gene encodes CDR1 SGHNT and CDR2 YYREEE (reference sequence). CDR3 nucleotide sequence: TGTGCCAGCAGTTCGGACAGGAGGATACACTACGAGCAGTACTTC. It encodes CASSSDRRIHYEQYF.

The chain employs TRBV2 and TRBJ1-3, with 9 bases identical to TRBD1. The CDR3 has 15 amino acids. J lost 0 bases, V lost 6 bases, and 3 bases had no gene match. From germline, CDR1 is SNHLY and CDR2 FYNNEI. The chain's CDR3 is CASRGQGISGNTIYF. CDR3 DNA sequence: TGTGCCAGCAGGGGACAGGGAATCTCTGGAAACACCATATATTTT. Variable domain in full (rest from reference TRBV2 and TRBJ1-3): EPEVTQTPSHQVTQMGQEVILRCVPISNHLYFYWYRQILGQKVEFLVSFYNNEISEKSEIFDDQFSVERPDGSNFTLKIRSTKLEDSAMYFCASRGQGISGNTIYFGEGSWLTVV.

This clone was observed a handful of times. The chain carries TRBV29-1 and TRBJ2-2, with 8 bases lining up with TRBD1. This CDR3 spans 16 amino acids. In germline, CDR1 is SQVTM, CDR2 ANQGSEA. The V segment lost 4 bases and the J segment 0 bases; nucleotides outside the gene matches: 7. CDR3 sequence reads: CSVGAVDRANTGELFF. The DNA for the CDR3 is TGCAGCGTTGGGGCGGTGGACAGGGCGAACACCGGGGAGCTGTTTTTT.

The V and J genes are TRBV30 and TRBJ2-1, with TRBD2 identical over 9 bases. The CDR3 length is 15 residues. CDR1 GTSNPN and CDR2 SVGIG come from the germline V gene (reference sequence). V lost 5 bases and J lost 0; bases outside the gene matches: 5. The CDR3 region is CAWWVAGASYNEQFF. The CDR3 nucleotides read TGTGCCTGGTGGGTAGCGGGGGCCTCCTACAATGAGCAGTTCTTC.

The chain couples TRBV2 to TRBJ2-7, with 12 bases identical to TRBD1. The trim removed 8 bases at V and 2 bases at J, leaving 4 bases unmatched. Looked up from germline, CDR1 is SNHLY and CDR2 is FYNNEI. CDR3 length equals 14 residues. This CDR3 is CASWGTGGPYEQYF. The CDR3 bases are TGTGCCAGCTGGGGGACAGGGGGCCCCTACGAGCAGTACTTC.

The rearrangement uses TRBV12-5 and TRBJ2-7, with 7 bases identical to TRBD1. Trimming cost V 6 bases and J 0 bases; bases outside gene matches: 8. Germline CDR1 is LGHNT and CDR2 is FRNRAP. The CDR3 sequence is 15 residues long. CDR3 residues: CASGTGALSSYEQYF. The CDR3 coding sequence is TGTGCTAGTGGCACAGGGGCCCTGAGCTCCTACGAGCAGTACTTC.

The gene calls are TRBV30 and TRBJ2-3, with D tentatively TRBD2 (6 bases). This CDR3 is 15 amino acids long. With 0 bases removed from V and 2 bases from J, the gap between germline ends came to 12 bases. The germline V gene has CDR1 GTSNPN and CDR2 SVGIG (reference sequence). The CDR3 DNA reads as TGTGCCTGGAGTGTAGGCCAGGGACTCACAGATACGCAGTATTTT. Its translation is CAWSVGQGLTDTQYF.